The rows below give T cell receptor beta chains drawn from one sample of a study of T cell responses to AZD1222 COVID-19 vaccine. Sequenced by immunoSEQ multiplex PCR; TCRdb stores in-frame clones only, minus some. The table has about 190,000 clones, around 86% seen once. The sequences come from peripheral blood, collected on day 0 of MenACWY control vaccination. Receptor source: an adult in good health. CDR3s include the opening cysteine and the closing phenylalanine or tryptophan. The D gene is left open where the match is weak. Only some rows state a clone size, as once, few, many or a class for expanded clones.

size | J | length | V | D | CDR3 | DNA
- | TRBJ1-6 | 14 | TRBV6-5 | TRBD1 | CASSRDRGQSPLHF | TGTGCCAGCAGTCGGGACAGGGGACAGTCACCCCTCCACTTT
- | TRBJ2-3 | 19 | TRBV5-6 | TRBD2 | CASSLEIAGGLTYTDTQYF | TGTGCCAGCAGCTTGGAAATAGCGGGAGGCCTTACGTACACAGATACGCAGTATTTT
- | TRBJ1-1 | 14 | TRBV6-2/TRBV6-3 | TRBD1 | CASSLHRGWTEAFF | TGTGCCAGCAGCCTTCACAGGGGTTGGACTGAAGCTTTCTTT
- | TRBJ1-1 | 15 | TRBV6-2/TRBV6-3 | - | CASSYSRESYTEAFF | TGTGCCAGCAGTTACTCGAGGGAGTCTTACACTGAAGCTTTCTTT
- | TRBJ1-1 | 15 | TRBV6-6 | - | CASSYSARTGTEAFF | TGTGCCAGCAGTTACTCGGCGAGGACGGGCACTGAAGCTTTCTTT
- | TRBJ2-2 | 13 | TRBV7-9 | - | CASSLISSGELFF | TGTGCCAGCAGCTTAATTAGCTCCGGAGAGCTGTTTTTT
- | TRBJ2-7 | 14 | TRBV15 | TRBD1 | CATSGDRGSYEQYF | TGTGCCACCAGCGGTGACAGGGGGTCCTACGAGCAGTACTTC
- | TRBJ1-6 | 15 | TRBV7-8 | - | CASSRAIGDNSPLHF | TGTGCCAGCAGCCGAGCGATAGGAGATAATTCACCCCTCCACTTT
once | TRBJ1-4 | 13 | TRBV12-3/TRBV12-4 | - | CASSLDRREKLFF | TGTGCCAGCAGTTTAGATCGCCGAGAAAAACTGTTTTTT
- | TRBJ1-1 | 13 | TRBV5-1 | - | CASNVEAGTEAFF | TGCGCCAGCAACGTGGAGGCAGGCACTGAAGCTTTCTTT
- | TRBJ1-6 | 13 | TRBV27 | - | CASSFGPTLSLHF | TGTGCCAGCAGTTTTGGACCGACGCTGTCCCTCCACTTT
- | TRBJ2-3 | 18 | TRBV19 | TRBD2 | CASSARPTSGRRSDTQYF | TGTGCCAGTAGTGCGAGACCTACTAGCGGGAGAAGATCAGATACGCAGTATTTT
- | TRBJ2-5 | 17 | TRBV29-1 | - | CSVETRQPASYQETQYF | TGCAGCGTTGAAACTAGACAGCCTGCCTCATACCAAGAGACCCAGTACTTC
- | TRBJ1-5 | 15 | TRBV7-8 | TRBD1 | CASSPNRTGRQPQHF | TGTGCCAGCAGCCCAAACAGGACAGGGCGGCAGCCCCAGCATTTT
- | TRBJ1-6 | 15 | TRBV30 | TRBD1 | CAWSRDRGLNSPLHF | TGTGCCTGGAGCCGGGACAGGGGCTTAAATTCACCCCTCCACTTT
- | TRBJ2-4 | 15 | TRBV4-1 | - | CASSQGPLTKNIQYF | TGCGCCAGCAGCCAGGGACCGCTAACCAAAAACATTCAGTACTTC
- | TRBJ1-1 | 16 | TRBV3-1/TRBV3-2 | - | CASSQIRTGWNTEAFF | TGTGCCAGCAGCCAAATCAGGACGGGATGGAACACTGAAGCTTTCTTT
- | TRBJ2-2 | 12 | TRBV6-6 | - | CASRTYTGELFF | TGTGCCAGCAGAACATACACCGGGGAGCTGTTTTTT
- | TRBJ2-7 | 16 | TRBV7-9 | TRBD1 | CASSSTDRDILVEQYF | TGTGCCAGCAGCTCAACGGACAGGGATATCTTGGTCGAGCAGTACTTC
- | TRBJ1-5 | 13 | TRBV24-1 | - | CATSGVGNQPQHF | TGTGCCACCAGTGGAGTGGGCAATCAGCCCCAGCATTTT
- | TRBJ2-5 | 16 | TRBV4-1 | - | CASSHGNRAGKETQYF | TGCGCCAGCAGCCACGGAAACAGGGCGGGGAAAGAGACCCAGTACTTC
- | TRBJ2-7 | 14 | TRBV6-1 | - | CASSDYAGTYEQYF | TGTGCCAGCAGTGATTACGCGGGAACCTACGAGCAGTACTTC
- | TRBJ1-2 | 14 | TRBV4-2 | TRBD1 | CASSHPDRGDGYTF | TGTGCCAGCAGCCACCCGGACAGGGGGGATGGCTACACCTTC
- | TRBJ2-7 | 14 | TRBV21-1 | - | CASSRALACDEQYF | TGTGCCAGCAGCAGAGCACTAGCATGCGACGAGCAGTACTTC
- | TRBJ2-3 | 15 | TRBV15 | TRBD2 | CATSRGGGLTDTQYF | TGTGCCACCAGCAGAGGCGGGGGACTCACAGATACGCAGTATTTT
few | TRBJ2-7 | 11 | TRBV20-1 | TRBD2 | CSAGDYYEQYF | TGCAGTGCCGGGGACTACTACGAGCAGTACTTC
- | TRBJ1-3 | 17 | TRBV28 | TRBD1 | CASSSPTGAFSGNTIYF | TGTGCCAGCAGCTCACCTACAGGGGCGTTCTCTGGAAACACCATATATTTT
once | TRBJ2-5 | 15 | TRBV13 | TRBD1 | CASSPKTGRRETQYF | TGTGCCAGCAGCCCAAAGACAGGGCGGAGGGAGACCCAGTACTTC
- | TRBJ2-7 | 14 | TRBV11-2 | TRBD2 | CASSMGLAAGEQYF | TGTGCCAGCAGCATGGGACTAGCGGCGGGCGAGCAGTACTTC
few | TRBJ1-1 | 13 | TRBV10-3 | - | CAINAGSNTEAFF | TGTGCCATCAATGCCGGTTCGAACACTGAAGCTTTCTTT
- | TRBJ1-5 | 15 | TRBV27 | - | CASSSNQGPNQPQHF | TGTGCCAGCAGTTCGAACCAGGGACCCAATCAGCCCCAGCATTTT
few | TRBJ1-4 | 13 | TRBV7-2 | TRBD1 | CASSGTGSGKLFF | TGTGCCAGCAGCGGGACAGGGTCGGGAAAACTGTTTTTT
- | TRBJ1-2 | 18 | TRBV7-8 | TRBD1 | CASSPQTSGTGPYYGYTF | TGTGCCAGCAGCCCCCAAACTTCCGGGACAGGTCCATACTATGGCTACACCTTC
- | TRBJ1-1 | 16 | TRBV9 | TRBD1 | CASSSQVSGGRTEAFF | TGTGCCAGCAGCTCGCAAGTTTCAGGGGGTAGGACTGAAGCTTTCTTT
few | TRBJ2-1 | 15 | TRBV2 | - | CASSEVGGLYNEQFF | TGTGCCAGCAGTGAAGTAGGGGGTCTCTACAATGAGCAGTTCTTC
- | TRBJ1-1 | 13 | TRBV24-1 | - | CATRTASNTEAFF | TGTGCCACCCGGACAGCCTCGAACACTGAAGCTTTCTTT
- | TRBJ1-1 | 15 | TRBV7-9 | TRBD1 | CASSLERGGGLEAFF | TGTGCCAGCAGCTTAGAGCGAGGGGGCGGGTTGGAAGCTTTCTTT
- | TRBJ2-3 | 15 | TRBV14 | - | CASSQEMGSTDTQYF | TGTGCCAGCAGCCAAGAAATGGGAAGCACAGATACGCAGTATTTT
once | TRBJ1-6 | 15 | TRBV5-5 | - | CASSFQGLGNSPLHF | TGTGCCAGCAGCTTCCAGGGTCTTGGTAATTCACCCCTCCACTTT
- | TRBJ1-4 | 15 | TRBV28 | - | CASSLRTGRNEKLFF | TGTGCCAGCAGTTTAAGAACGGGGAGGAATGAAAAACTGTTTTTT
once | TRBJ1-1 | 14 | TRBV9 | - | CASNPGKGNTEAFF | TGTGCCAGCAACCCAGGAAAGGGCAACACTGAAGCTTTCTTT
few | TRBJ1-6 | 15 | TRBV12-2 | - | CASRLDQGDNSPLHF | TGTGCAAGTCGCTTAGACCAGGGCGATAATTCACCCCTCCACTTT
few | TRBJ2-7 | 12 | TRBV29-1 | - | CSVPRGQGEQYF | TGCAGCGTCCCTCGGGGTCAGGGCGAGCAGTACTTC
- | TRBJ1-3 | 13 | TRBV25-1 | - | CASQGWGVDTIYF | TGTGCCAGCCAGGGGTGGGGAGTCGACACCATATATTTT
- | TRBJ2-2 | 15 | TRBV7-3 | - | CASSLTGDGAGELFF | TGTGCCAGCAGCTTAACTGGTGACGGAGCCGGGGAGCTGTTTTTT
- | TRBJ2-7 | 17 | TRBV5-1 | TRBD2 | CASSPYFGAGGLSEQYF | TGCGCCAGCAGCCCATACTTCGGGGCGGGAGGGCTATCCGAGCAGTACTTC
- | TRBJ2-4 | 12 | TRBV7-2 | - | CASSLANFPTSF | TGTGCCAGCAGCTTAGCGAATTTCCCCACCTCCTTC
few | TRBJ1-1 | 11 | TRBV6-5 | - | CASRNRVRAFF | TGTGCCAGCAGAAACAGGGTCCGGGCTTTCTTT
- | TRBJ2-3 | 18 | TRBV6-2/TRBV6-3 | TRBD2 | CASSYSKRGRGATDTQYF | TGTGCCAGCAGTTACTCGAAGCGCGGGCGGGGGGCCACAGATACGCAGTATTTT
- | TRBJ1-6 | 14 | TRBV5-5 | - | CASSPLRLPSPLHF | TGTGCCAGCAGCCCCCTCAGGCTGCCCTCACCCCTCCACTTT
- | TRBJ2-1 | 15 | TRBV5-1 | TRBD2 | CASSLSGGSSNEQFF | TGCGCCAGCAGCTTAAGCGGGGGGTCCTCCAATGAGCAGTTCTTC
- | TRBJ2-7 | 14 | TRBV28 | - | CASSIGGNSYEQYF | TGTGCCAGCTCCATAGGCGGGAATAGCTACGAGCAGTACTTC
- | TRBJ2-3 | 18 | TRBV5-4 | TRBD2 | CASSVTPGLDSLTDTQYF | TGTGCCAGCAGCGTGACTCCGGGACTAGACTCCCTCACAGATACGCAGTATTTT